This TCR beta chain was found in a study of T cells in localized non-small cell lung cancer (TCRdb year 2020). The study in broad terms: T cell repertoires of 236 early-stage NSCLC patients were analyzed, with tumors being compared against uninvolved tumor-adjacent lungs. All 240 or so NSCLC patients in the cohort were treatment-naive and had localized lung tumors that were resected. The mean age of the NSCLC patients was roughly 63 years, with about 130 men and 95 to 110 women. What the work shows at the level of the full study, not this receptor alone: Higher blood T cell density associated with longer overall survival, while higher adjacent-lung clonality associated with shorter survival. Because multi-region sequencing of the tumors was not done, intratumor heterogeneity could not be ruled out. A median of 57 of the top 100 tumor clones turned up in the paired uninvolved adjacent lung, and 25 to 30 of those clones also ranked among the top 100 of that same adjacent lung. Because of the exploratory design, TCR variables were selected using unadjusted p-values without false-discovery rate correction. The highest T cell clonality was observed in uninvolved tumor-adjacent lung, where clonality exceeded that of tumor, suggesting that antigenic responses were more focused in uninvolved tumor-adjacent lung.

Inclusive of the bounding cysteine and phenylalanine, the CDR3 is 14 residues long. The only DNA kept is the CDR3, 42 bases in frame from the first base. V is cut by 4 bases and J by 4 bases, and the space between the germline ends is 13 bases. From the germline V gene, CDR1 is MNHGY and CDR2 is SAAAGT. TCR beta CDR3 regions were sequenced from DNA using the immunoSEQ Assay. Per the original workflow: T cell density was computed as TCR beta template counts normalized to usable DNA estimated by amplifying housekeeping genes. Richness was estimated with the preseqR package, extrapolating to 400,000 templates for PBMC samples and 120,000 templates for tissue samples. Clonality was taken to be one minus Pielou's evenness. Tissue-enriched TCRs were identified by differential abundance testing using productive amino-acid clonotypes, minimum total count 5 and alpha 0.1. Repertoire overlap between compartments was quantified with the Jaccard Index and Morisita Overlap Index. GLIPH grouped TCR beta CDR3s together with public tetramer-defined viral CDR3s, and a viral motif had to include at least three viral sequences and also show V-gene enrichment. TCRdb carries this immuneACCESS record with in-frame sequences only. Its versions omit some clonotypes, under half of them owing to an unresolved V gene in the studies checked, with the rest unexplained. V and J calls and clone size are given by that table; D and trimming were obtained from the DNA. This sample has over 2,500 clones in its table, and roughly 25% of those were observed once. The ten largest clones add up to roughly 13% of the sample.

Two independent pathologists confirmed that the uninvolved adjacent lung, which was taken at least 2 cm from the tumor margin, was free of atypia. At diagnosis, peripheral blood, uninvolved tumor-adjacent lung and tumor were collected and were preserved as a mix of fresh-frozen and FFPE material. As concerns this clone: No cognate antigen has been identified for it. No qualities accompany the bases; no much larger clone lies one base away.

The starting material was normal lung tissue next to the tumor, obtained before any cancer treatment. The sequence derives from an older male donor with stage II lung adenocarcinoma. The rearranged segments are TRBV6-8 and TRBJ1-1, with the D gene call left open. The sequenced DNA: TGTGCCAGCAGTTTCTCCAATAAAGGCACTGAAGCTTTCTTT. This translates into CASSFSNKGTEAFF.